What follows are 4 T cell receptor beta chains derived from one specimen sequenced in a study of OX40 agonist ivuxolimab in advanced cancers. The assay was immunoSEQ multiplex PCR, and TCRdb's table has in-frame clones only and misses some. Of 39,000 or so clones in the sample, 89% were seen once. Sample: CD4+ or CD8+ T cells sorted from blood, taken in a trial of the OX40 agonist ivuxolimab. These receptors originate from an adult with an advanced solid tumor such as melanoma, head and neck, liver or kidney cancer.

The gene calls are TRBV9 and TRBJ1-2; D possibly corresponds to TRBD1 (5 bases). The CDR3 spans 12 residues. Trimming pared 0 bases from V and 5 bases from J, leaving 5 bases between. CDR1 is SGDLS and CDR2 is YYNGEE in the germline V gene. The DNA for the CDR3 is TGTGCCAGCAGCGTAGAGGGGTATGGCTACACCTTC. Protein product: CASSVEGYGYTF.

The V gene is TRBV7-3, the J gene TRBJ2-1, with D unresolved. Trimming stripped 3 bases from V and 8 bases from J, with 11 bases between. This CDR3 is 13 amino acids long. Germline assignment: CDR1 SGHTA and CDR2 FQGTGA. The CDR3 DNA reads as TGTGCCAGCAGCTTTCGGGTAAGAGATGAGCAGTTCTTC. Translated: CASSFRVRDEQFF.

The chain recombines TRBV5-4 with TRBJ1-1; no firm D call. This CDR3 has 13 residues. Trimming removed 0 bases from V and 7 bases from J, with 10 bases in between. CDR1 SGHNT and CDR2 YYREEE come from the germline V gene (reference sequence). CDR3 residues: CASSLGGRYEAFF. Here the CDR3 DNA reads TGTGCCAGCAGCTTGGGCGGACGCTATGAAGCTTTCTTT.

In regard to this clone: Mismatch with germline at one junction end may stem from a read error. The gene calls are TRBV5-1 and TRBJ1-3, with D hard to call. Per germline, CDR1 SGHRS and CDR2 YFSETQ. There are 15 residues in the CDR3. CDR3 region: CASSSIGISGNTTYF. Written as DNA, the CDR3 is TGCGCCAGCAGCTCTATCGGGATCTCTGGAAACACCACATATTTT.